This T cell receptor (beta chain) stems from a study of cytomegalovirus exposure and HLA in healthy donors. Study-level findings and limits: The study found most TCR sequences rare, yet found some public TCRs in many donors.

This clone was seen only a few times. Its antigen remains unidentified. TCRdb keeps only in-frame clones here, not all; method: immunoSEQ multiplex PCR. The table has 250,000 to 400,000 clones, around 87% seen once. CDR3 size: 15 residues. V lost 5 bases and J lost 2, with 16 bases in between. The germline V gene encodes CDR1 SGHTA and CDR2 FQGNSA. The TCR was taken from a woman in her thirties in good health and CMV-seropositive. Sequencing was done on a sample of PBMCs. The chain has TRBV7-2 and TRBJ2-7, with D perhaps TRBD1 or TRBD2 (5 bases each). CDR3 sequence: CASSIRVGGTYEQYF. Written as DNA, the CDR3 is TGTGCCAGCAGCATCAGGGTTGGAGGTACCTACGAGCAGTACTTC.